Sequencing of this T cell receptor (beta chain) was carried out in a study of blood T cell repertoires in COVID-19. Whole-study context: T cells, B-cell-depleted T cells, or PBMCs provided the cDNA or gDNA that served as material.

CDR1 and CDR2 from the germline V gene are SGDLS and YYNGEE. V shed 3 bases, J shed 2 bases, and the junction held 7 bases outside the gene matches. The CDR3 runs to 16 residues. Cohort placement rested on clinical history that participants reported themselves. The study counted Cohort 3 donors as recovered given two negative PCRs, clearance, or symptom resolution. Study processing details: The authors estimated nucleated cell counts from reference gene primer amplification. Sequencing used immunoSEQ multiplex PCR; TCRdb keeps in-frame clones, though not all of them. Clone size and the V and J calls come from that table; the DNA yielded D and trimming. The sample records 250,000 to 350,000 clones, 80% to 90% being singletons.

Sequencing input: PBMCs or T cells enriched from blood (not recorded which). The receptor was derived from a young woman who had recovered from COVID-19. This chain links TRBV9 with TRBJ2-7; 11 bases are a match to TRBD2. CDR3 in amino acids: CASSATGTSGTYEQYF. CDR3 sequence (DNA): TGTGCCAGCAGCGCAACTGGGACTAGCGGCACCTACGAGCAGTACTTC.